This T cell receptor beta chain comes out of a study of blood T cells in healthy people across ages. Study conclusions and caveats: Unsorted PBMCs blocked a conclusive comparison of naive and antigen-experienced cells. Donor CMV status was unknown, possibly confounding expanded clonotype changes.

No fewer than 5.5 micrograms of total RNA were isolated from every sample. The length of the CDR3 is 15 residues. CDR1 is SGHRS and CDR2 is YFSETQ in the germline V gene. V shed 4 bases and J 3 bases; nucleotides not matched to a gene: 6. A second PCR, run for roughly 6 to 11 cycles, used a sample-barcoded 5' primer plus a J-beta primer mix. TCRdb re-derived calls from the 5' RACE reads in MiXCR, one entry per CDR3 protein. The sample lists about 1.5 million distinct CDR3 sequences, 40% to 50% seen once, with 7.9% in the top ten. This clonotype has a single count. The target antigen is unknown. The chain employs TRBV5-1 and TRBJ2-7, with 11 bases identical to TRBD1. This receptor was obtained from a woman aged 18-29 years in good health. Sequenced material: blood. Here the CDR3 DNA reads TGCGCCAGCAGCACAAGGACAGGGGGCGGCTACGAGCAGTACTTC. Protein: CASSTRTGGGYEQYF.